The T cell receptor (beta chain) under discussion was sequenced for a study of CD8 T cells in ankylosing spondylitis. A quantitative 5'-RACE method, one with molecular barcodes, was used to make TCR beta libraries. In TCRdb, the 5' RACE reads were re-called with MiXCR into one record per CDR3 protein. The sample lists 36,000 or so distinct CDR3 sequences; approximately 10% were seen once. The V and J ends lost 9 bases and 0 bases respectively, with 10 bases between them. The CDR3 is 14 amino acids. The germline V gene has CDR1 KGHDR and CDR2 SFDVKD. In its sample, this clonotype was seen many times. Its antigen is as yet unknown. Points from the study as a whole: The disease-linked clones had a CD8+ phenotype and low blood frequencies. Ankylosing spondylitis blood appeared to carry a characteristic TCR beta motif of fewer than 10 highly homologous variants.

Sequencing was carried out using synovial fluid, either unsorted or a sorted T cell fraction (not recorded which). This sequence was found in a male donor with ankylosing spondylitis. The rearrangement uses TRBV24-1 and TRBJ2-2, with D unclear. In DNA form, the CDR3 reads TGTGCCACCTCTGGCTACGCGAACACCGGGGAGCTGTTTTTT. The encoded protein is CATSGYANTGELFF.